These 20 T cell receptor beta chains share one sample of origin, sequenced in a study of OX40 agonist ivuxolimab in advanced cancers. Here immunoSEQ multiplex PCR was the method, and the copy in TCRdb shows in-frame clones only, minus some. The sample has 75,000 to 95,000 clones; about 90% are singletons. This specimen consisted of CD4+ or CD8+ T cells sorted from blood, obtained in a trial of the OX40 agonist ivuxolimab. The receptors were gathered from an adult with an advanced solid tumor such as melanoma, head and neck, liver or kidney cancer.

The chain employs TRBV6-5 and TRBJ2-3; D unresolved. The V and J ends lost 6 bases and 4 bases respectively, with 8 bases between them. This CDR3 has 12 amino acids. Germline CDR1 and CDR2: MNHEY and SVGAGI. The CDR3 here is CASRSQADTQYF. The CDR3 DNA is TGTGCCAGCAGGTCCCAAGCAGATACGCAGTATTTT.

V usage is TRBV4-1 and J usage is TRBJ2-5, with 12 bases identical to TRBD2. The CDR3 has 18 residues. The germline CDR1 and CDR2 sequences are MGHRA and YSYEKL. The V and J ends lost 0 bases and 2 bases, in that order; junction bases with no gene match: 7. The DNA for the CDR3 is TGCGCCAGCAGCCAAGATGGGCTAGCGGGGGGGTGGCAAGAGACCCAGTACTTC. Encoded protein: CASSQDGLAGGWQETQYF.

V is TRBV6-1 and J is TRBJ1-2; TRBD1 aligns across 9 bases. Losses at the gene ends were 3 bases for V and 5 bases for J; bases not matched to a gene: 7. This CDR3 contains 15 residues. CDR1 is MNHNS and CDR2 is SASEGT in the germline V gene. The CDR3: CASSDIPGQGYGYTF. For the CDR3, the DNA is TGTGCCAGCAGTGACATTCCGGGACAGGGATATGGCTACACCTTC.

The V call is TRBV27, the J call TRBJ2-7, with 10 nucleotides matching TRBD1. Trimming cost V 6 bases and J 3 bases; bases outside gene matches: 20. This CDR3 comprises 19 residues. Germline CDR1 reads MNHEY; CDR2 reads SMNVEV (reference sequence). In DNA form, the CDR3 reads TGTGCCAGCAGCATATTACCTCATAGCTGGACAGGGGGAGACTACGAGCAGTACTTC. It specifies CASSILPHSWTGGDYEQYF.

The genes are TRBV7-2 and TRBJ1-4; D gene unclear. The CDR3 is made up of 16 amino acids. Trimming stripped 3 bases from V and 6 bases from J, with 17 bases between. Germline CDR1 SGHTA, CDR2 FQGNSA. As DNA, the CDR3 is TGTGCCAGCAGCTTCGAGAACGGGTGGCGGGATGAAAAACTGTTTTTT. Protein: CASSFENGWRDEKLFF.

V is TRBV5-5 and J is TRBJ1-1; D gene uncertain. The CDR3 runs 16 residues. V was shortened by 4 bases and J by 2 bases, with 18 bases between the two germline ends. CDR1 and CDR2 (germline): SGHKS, YYEKEE (reference sequence). CDR3 protein: CASSPHQREANTEAFF. The CDR3 DNA reads as TGTGCCAGCAGCCCCCATCAGAGGGAGGCCAACACTGAAGCTTTCTTT.

The chain is built from TRBV4-1 and TRBJ1-3, with D unresolved. V lost 0 bases and J 4 bases, leaving 10 bases between the germline ends. The CDR3 runs to 15 residues. Germline V gene lookup returns CDR1 MGHRA and CDR2 YSYEKL. The CDR3 protein is CASSQDQKGGNTIYF. The CDR3 DNA sequence: TGCGCCAGCAGCCAAGATCAGAAGGGAGGAAACACCATATATTTT.

This chain joins TRBV9 and TRBJ1-1; unclear D gene. The CDR3 has 14 residues. Trimming removed 4 bases from V and 5 bases from J, with 15 bases in between. Germline V lookup: CDR1 SGDLS, CDR2 YYNGEE. CDR3 DNA: TGTGCCAGCAGCCCCAGCCGGGGAGGGACTGAAGCTTTCTTT. Translated, it gives CASSPSRGGTEAFF.

This chain's CDR3 is CASSTWDRGAEAFF. CDR3 sequence (DNA): TGTGCCAGTAGTACCTGGGACAGGGGTGCTGAAGCTTTCTTT. J is TRBJ1-1 and V is TRBV19; the match to TRBD1 covers 10 bases. With V trimmed by 4 bases and J by 6 bases, 5 bases remained unmatched. Germline loops: CDR1 LNHDA, CDR2 SQIVND (reference sequence). The CDR3 is 14 amino acids.

This clone appeared once. The CDR3 sequence is CASSDGTGSSYEQYF. The CDR3 DNA reads TGTGCCAGCAGTGACGGGACCGGGAGCTCCTACGAGCAGTACTTC. The V gene is TRBV6-4, the J gene TRBJ2-7; perhaps TRBD2 as D (6 bases). V shed 2 bases and J shed 0 bases, with 11 bases lying between them. Germline CDR1 reads MRHNA; CDR2 reads SNTAGT. This CDR3 contains 15 residues.

The chain couples TRBV27 to TRBJ2-1; 8 bases align to TRBD2. The CDR3 spans 12 residues. In germline, CDR1 is MNHEY, CDR2 SMNVEV (reference sequence). V was pared by 8 bases and J by 7 bases, with 4 bases of the junction left unmatched. This CDR3 is CASAGGGNEQFF. For the CDR3, the DNA is TGTGCCAGCGCGGGGGGAGGGAATGAGCAGTTCTTC.

The J gene is TRBJ1-2, the V gene TRBV4-1; the match to TRBD1 covers 8 bases. Germline V lookup: CDR1 MGHRA, CDR2 YSYEKL. Trimming removed 4 bases from V and 8 bases from J; junction bases left unmatched: 15. CDR3 length: 16 residues. In DNA, the CDR3 is TGCGCCAGCAGCCCGAGGGGGGTAGGACAGGGAGCAGGCTACACCTTC. This translates into CASSPRGVGQGAGYTF.

The chain combines TRBV11-1 with TRBJ1-2; tentative D call: TRBD1 (5 bases). Germline V gene data show CDR1 as SGHAT and CDR2 as FQDESV (reference sequence). Trimming removed 2 bases at V and 4 bases at J, with 17 bases between. CDR3 length equals 16 residues. The CDR3 spells CASSLFPRPGPYGYTF. The DNA for the CDR3 is TGTGCCAGCAGCTTATTTCCCCGTCCAGGGCCCTATGGCTACACCTTC.

The chain combines TRBV7-8 with TRBJ1-2; 7 nucleotides line up with TRBD1. The CDR3 consists of 15 residues. Per germline, CDR1 SGHVS and CDR2 FQNEAQ. With V trimmed by 0 bases and J by 3 bases, 4 bases remained unmatched. CDR3 nucleotides: TGTGCCAGCAGCTTAGCCCGGGACAGCCACTATGGCTACACCTTC. Its protein is CASSLARDSHYGYTF.

Here the CDR3 reads CASSAERVSTDTQYF. The CDR3 nucleotides read TGTGCCAGCAGCGCGGAGCGTGTTAGCACAGATACGCAGTATTTT. This chain joins TRBV9 and TRBJ2-3; no reliable D call. The CDR3 totals 15 residues. Trimming took off 3 bases at V and 0 bases at J, with 11 bases between the two ends. Germline V gene sequence: CDR1 SGDLS, CDR2 YYNGEE.

V is TRBV5-3 and J is TRBJ1-1; no reliable D call. TRBV5-3 is identified as an open reading frame with a role that is uncertain. Trimming took 4 bases from V and 12 from J, leaving 16 bases between them. The CDR3 sequence is 12 residues long. The CDR3 spells CARSSCGEKSFF. The CDR3 nucleotides are TGTGCCAGAAGCAGTTGCGGGGAAAAATCTTTCTTT.

The chain is built from TRBV27 and TRBJ1-1; D might be TRBD1 (6 bases). Deletions cut 3 bases from V and 4 bases from J, with 12 bases between. The CDR3 runs 14 residues. Germline lookup yields CDR1 MNHEY and CDR2 SMNVEV (reference sequence). The CDR3 reads CASSFGGGFTEAFF. As DNA, the CDR3 is TGTGCCAGCAGTTTTGGGGGCGGGTTCACTGAAGCTTTCTTT.

V gene TRBV27 combines with J gene TRBJ2-2, with D unclear. V gave up 3 bases and J gave up 8 bases, with 10 bases separating them. Per the germline V gene, CDR1 is MNHEY and CDR2 is SMNVEV (reference sequence). The CDR3 is made up of 13 amino acids. The CDR3 DNA follows: TGTGCCAGCAGTTTTGTAGTCGCGGGGGAGCTGTTTTTT. Translating gives CASSFVVAGELFF.

This chain uses TRBV10-2 with TRBJ2-3; 12 bases line up with TRBD2. Germline CDR1 and CDR2: WSHSY and SAAADI. Trimming removed 0 bases from V and 8 bases from J; junction bases left unmatched: 12. The CDR3 is 18 amino acids. The CDR3 here is CASSESESSGGALGTQYF. CDR3 sequence (DNA): TGCGCCAGCAGTGAGTCCGAGTCTAGCGGGGGGGCCTTGGGTACGCAGTATTTT.

The gene calls are TRBV27 and TRBJ1-2; D not certain. This CDR3 is built from 14 residues. Germline V gene lookup returns CDR1 MNHEY and CDR2 SMNVEV (reference sequence). Trimming shortened V by 3 bases and J by 4 bases, and 12 bases separated the two germline ends. This CDR3 reads CASSFGPGVYGYTF. The CDR3, as DNA: TGTGCCAGCAGTTTTGGGCCCGGGGTCTATGGCTACACCTTC.